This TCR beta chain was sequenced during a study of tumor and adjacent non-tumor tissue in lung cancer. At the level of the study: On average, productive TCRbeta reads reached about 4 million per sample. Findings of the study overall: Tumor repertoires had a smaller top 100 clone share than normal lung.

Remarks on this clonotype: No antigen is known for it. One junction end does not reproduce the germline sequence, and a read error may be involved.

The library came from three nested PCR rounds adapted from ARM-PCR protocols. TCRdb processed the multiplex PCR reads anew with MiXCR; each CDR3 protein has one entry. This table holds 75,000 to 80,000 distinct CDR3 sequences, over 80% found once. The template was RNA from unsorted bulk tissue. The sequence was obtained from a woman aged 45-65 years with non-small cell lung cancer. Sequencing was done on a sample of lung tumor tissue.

The CDR3 DNA is TGTGCGAAGGAGCGGACCGCTCACTACGAGCACTACTTC. Protein sequence: CAKERTAHYEHYF. V and J are TRBV10-3 and TRBJ2-7; D might be TRBD2 (5 bases). The CDR3 contains 13 residues. Germline V gives CDR1 ENHRY, CDR2 SYGVKD.